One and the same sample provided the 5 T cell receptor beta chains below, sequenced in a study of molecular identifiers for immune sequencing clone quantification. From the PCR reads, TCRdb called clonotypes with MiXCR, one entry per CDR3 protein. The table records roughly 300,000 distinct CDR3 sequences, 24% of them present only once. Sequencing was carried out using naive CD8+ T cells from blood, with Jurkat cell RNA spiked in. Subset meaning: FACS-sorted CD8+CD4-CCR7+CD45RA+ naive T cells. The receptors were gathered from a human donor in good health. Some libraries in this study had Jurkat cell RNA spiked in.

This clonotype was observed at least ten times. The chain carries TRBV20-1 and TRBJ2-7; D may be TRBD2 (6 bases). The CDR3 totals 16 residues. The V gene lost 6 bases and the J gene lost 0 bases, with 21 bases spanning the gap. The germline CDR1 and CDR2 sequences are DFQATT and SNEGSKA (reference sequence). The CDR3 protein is CSAARDSYPYSYEQYF. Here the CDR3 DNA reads TGCAGTGCCGCCAGGGACTCATACCCCTACTCCTACGAGCAGTACTTC.

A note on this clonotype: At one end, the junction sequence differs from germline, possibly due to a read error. CDR3 sequence reads: CARRQNRQGYEPYF. The CDR3 DNA sequence: TGCGCCCGCCGCCAAAACCGACAGGGTTACGAGCCGTACTTC. This chain links TRBV4-1 with TRBJ2-7; TRBD1 matches 7 bases. Germline V lookup: CDR1 MGHRA, CDR2 YSYEKL. CDR3 length: 14 residues.

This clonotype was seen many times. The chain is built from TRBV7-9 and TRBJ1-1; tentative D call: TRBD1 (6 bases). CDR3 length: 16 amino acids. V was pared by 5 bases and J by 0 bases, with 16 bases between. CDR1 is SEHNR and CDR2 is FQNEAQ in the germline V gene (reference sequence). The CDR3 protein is CASSPPRGAMNTEAFF. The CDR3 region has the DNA TGTGCCAGCAGCCCTCCCCGGGGGGCGATGAACACTGAAGCTTTCTTT. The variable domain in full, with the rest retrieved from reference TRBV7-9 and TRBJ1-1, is DTGVSQNPRHKITKRGQNVTFRCDPISEHNRLYWYRQTLGQGPEFLTYFQNEAQLEKSRLLSDRFSAERPKGSFSTLEIQRTEQGDSAMYLCASSPPRGAMNTEAFFGQGTRLTVV.

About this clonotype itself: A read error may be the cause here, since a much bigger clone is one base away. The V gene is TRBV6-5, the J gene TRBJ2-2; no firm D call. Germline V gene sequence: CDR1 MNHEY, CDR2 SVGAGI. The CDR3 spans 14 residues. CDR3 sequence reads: CACSYGSNTGELFF. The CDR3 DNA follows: TGTGCCTGCAGTTACGGCAGTAACACCGGGGAGCTGTTTTTT.

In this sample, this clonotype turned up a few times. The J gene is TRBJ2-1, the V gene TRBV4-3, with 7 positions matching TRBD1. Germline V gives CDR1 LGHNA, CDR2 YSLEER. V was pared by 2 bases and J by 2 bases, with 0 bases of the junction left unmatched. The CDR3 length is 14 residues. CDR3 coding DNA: TGCGCCAGCAGCCAAACAGGGGCCTACAATGAGCAGTTCTTC. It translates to CASSQTGAYNEQFF.